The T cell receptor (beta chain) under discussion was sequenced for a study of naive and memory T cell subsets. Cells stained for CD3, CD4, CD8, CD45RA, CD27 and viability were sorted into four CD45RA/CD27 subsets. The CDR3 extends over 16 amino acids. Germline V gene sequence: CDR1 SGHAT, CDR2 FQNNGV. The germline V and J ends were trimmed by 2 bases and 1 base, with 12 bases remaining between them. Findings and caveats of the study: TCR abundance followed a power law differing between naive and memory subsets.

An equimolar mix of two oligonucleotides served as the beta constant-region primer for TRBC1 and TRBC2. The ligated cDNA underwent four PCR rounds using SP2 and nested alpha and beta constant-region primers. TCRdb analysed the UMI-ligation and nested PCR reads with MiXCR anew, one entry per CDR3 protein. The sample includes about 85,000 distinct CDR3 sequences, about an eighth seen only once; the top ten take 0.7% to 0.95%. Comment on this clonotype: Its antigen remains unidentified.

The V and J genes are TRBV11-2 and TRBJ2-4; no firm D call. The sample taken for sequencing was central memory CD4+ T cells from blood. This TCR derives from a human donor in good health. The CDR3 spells CASSLSGGKAKNIQYF. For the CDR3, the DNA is TGTGCCAGCAGCTTATCGGGTGGGAAGGCCAAAAACATTCAGTACTTC.